This entry features one T cell receptor (beta chain) sequence. Its antigen is unidentified. A much larger clone sits a single nucleotide away, making a read error possible. There were TCR beta CDR3 regions amplified from RNA transcripts. The HTBI primer set was used in a first-round RT-PCR of the TCR CDR3. TCRdb independently ran MiXCR on the multiplex PCR reads; one entry per CDR3 protein. This repertoire shows 600,000 or so distinct CDR3 sequences, 12% to 15% found once; its top ten account for 6.5% to 9%. Germline CDR1 KGHDR, CDR2 SFDVKD. With V trimmed by 3 bases and J by 5 bases, 8 bases remained unmatched. The CDR3 sequence is 17 residues long. This sample was included in a study of T cells in Graves' hyperthyroidism and ophthalmopathy. Whole-study results and caveats: Ophthalmopathy was separated from stable hyperthyroidism by a 13 V-J model.

The sequence derives from a woman between 18 and 29 years old with Graves' ophthalmopathy. Sequencing was carried out using blood. V and J are TRBV24-1 and TRBJ2-1, with 11 bases identical to TRBD2. CDR3: CATSDVTSGSFHNEQFF. CDR3 nucleotide sequence: TGTGCCACCAGTGATGTCACTAGCGGGAGTTTCCACAATGAGCAGTTCTTC.